The present T cell receptor beta chain was sequenced within a study of Ad26.COV2.S vaccination and SARS-CoV-2 variants. The wider study: Once or twice, 56 days apart, Ad26.COV2.S was delivered intramuscularly.

Whole-study findings and limits: Measures of TCR breadth and depth may have fallen short of total T cell responses.

About this clone itself: Antigen specificity is unknown.

Generated by immunoSEQ multiplex PCR, the TCRdb table keeps only in-frame clones and is missing some. The sample has fewer than 400,000 clones, 85% to 90% seen once; the top ten hold 4.5% to 5.5%. Germline trimming cut 4 bases from V and 10 bases from J; bases unmatched to any gene: 1. Germline CDR1 and CDR2: LGHDT and YNNKEL (reference sequence). The CDR3 is 11 residues long. As for treatment: 15 to 20 received Ad26.COV2.S at low or high dose, single or two shots; several received placebo; per-sample allocation not given. Specimen acquisition occurred on day 63 following the initial vaccine or placebo injection. The donor's status was that of an adult aged 18-55 years in Boston.

This clonotype was sampled from a person between 18 and 60 years old who received the Ad26.COV2.S COVID-19 vaccine or a placebo. This chain links TRBV3-1 (or the pseudogene TRBV3-2) with TRBJ2-1; TRBD2 aligns across 7 bases. Sample: peripheral blood, taken in a trial of Ad26.COV2.S vaccine versus placebo. The CDR3 DNA follows: TGTGCCAGCAGCCGCGGGAGCGAGCAGTTCTTC. This translates into CASSRGSEQFF.